The 17 T cell receptor beta chains below were found in one sample sequenced in a study of monozygotic twins with inflammatory bowel disease (dated by TCRdb to the late 2010s). The library was built by means of 5' RACE. For sequencing, an Illumina HiSeq 2500 was employed. TCRdb reprocessed the reads into one record per CDR3 protein sequence, lacking DNA. The sample's table covers roughly 140,000 distinct CDR3 sequences. 2% to 3% of the sample is held by the ten biggest clonotypes. The sample was blood. Every receptor here comes from a human donor with ulcerative colitis or Crohn's disease, or a healthy co-twin of an affected twin (not recorded which).

V and J are TRBV4-1 and TRBJ2-7; TCRdb names TRBD1, which stays unverified in the absence of DNA. Germline CDR1 and CDR2: MGHRA and YSYEKL. The CDR3 sequence is 16 residues long. CDR3 sequence reads: CASSQGRDIRTYEQYF.

The chain joins TRBV12-3 or TRBV12-4 to TRBJ2-6; TCRdb calls TRBD1, which cannot be checked without DNA. CDR3 length equals 16 residues. CDR3 protein: CATSTGRNSGANVLTF.

The chain combines TRBV5-1 with TRBJ2-7. Germline CDR1 and CDR2: SGHRS and YFSETQ. This CDR3 spans 13 amino acids. The CDR3 is CASSYQEAYEQYF.

The CDR3 here is CASSALAQETQYF. V gene TRBV9 combines with J gene TRBJ2-5; as DNA is missing, the TRBD2 call by TCRdb cannot be tested. This CDR3 region has 13 residues. CDR1 is SGDLS, CDR2 YYNGEE, per germline.

The chain couples TRBV6-1 to TRBJ2-5; TCRdb calls TRBD1, which cannot be checked without DNA. This CDR3 has 19 residues. Germline CDR1 MNHNS, CDR2 SASEGT. This CDR3 is CASSEASIRATAPEETQYF.

This chain connects TRBV7-9 to TRBJ2-4; TCRdb picks TRBD1, but there is no DNA to check that call. This CDR3 has 13 residues. Per the germline V gene, CDR1 is SEHNR and CDR2 is FQNEAQ (reference sequence). CDR3 sequence reads: CASSRDSRHIQYF.

The CDR3 spells CASSPRTVNQPQHF. The chain combines TRBV7-2 with TRBJ1-5; the D gene TCRdb calls, TRBD1, cannot be checked with no DNA. Germline V gives CDR1 SGHTA, CDR2 FQGNSA. The CDR3 contains 14 residues.

V usage is TRBV10-3 and J usage is TRBJ2-7; TCRdb selects TRBD1, and the lack of DNA leaves this call unchecked. The CDR3 spans 17 residues. Looked up from germline, CDR1 is ENHRY and CDR2 is SYGVKD. CDR3 loop: CAISDVSQGTGSDEQYF.

The chain uses TRBV7-3 and TRBJ2-5; the D call from TCRdb, TRBD1, cannot be confirmed without DNA. The CDR3 totals 13 residues. CDR1 and CDR2 (germline): SGHTA, FQGTGA. The CDR3 region is CASSLLQGATQYF.

This CDR3 reads CAWNPGVLSGANVLTF. The chain has TRBV30 and TRBJ2-6; checking the TCRdb D call of TRBD1 is not possible without DNA. The V gene's germline CDR1 is GTSNPN and CDR2 SVGIG (reference sequence). The CDR3 covers 16 residues.

This chain links TRBV5-4 with TRBJ1-2; absent DNA, TCRdb's TRBD1 call cannot be checked. CDR1 and CDR2 from the germline V gene are SGHNT and YYREEE (reference sequence). This CDR3 is built from 13 residues. The CDR3 spells CASSSTDRYGYTF.

The genes are TRBV7-9 and TRBJ1-5. Germline V gene lookup returns CDR1 SEHNR and CDR2 FQNEAQ (reference sequence). This CDR3 comprises 17 residues. The CDR3 here is CASSLGLGPGYNQPQHF.

The chain is built from TRBV20-1 and TRBJ1-1; the D call of TRBD1 rests on TCRdb alone, since no DNA is present to check it. There are 14 residues in the CDR3. Germline loops: CDR1 DFQATT, CDR2 SNEGSKA (reference sequence). The CDR3: CSARKSGTGREAFF.

V gene TRBV20-1 combines with J gene TRBJ1-1. Looked up from germline, CDR1 is DFQATT and CDR2 is SNEGSKA (reference sequence). CDR3 length: 12 residues. This CDR3 reads CGGRRENTEAFF.

This sequence joins TRBV5-1 and TRBJ2-5; TCRdb lists TRBD1, though no DNA is available to test this call. Germline assignment: CDR1 SGHRS and CDR2 YFSETQ. CDR3 length: 14 residues. The CDR3 region is CASSLGSGYETQYF.

The V gene is TRBV14, the J gene TRBJ1-6; the TCRdb call, TRBD1, lacks DNA for checking. Per germline, CDR1 SGHDN and CDR2 FVKESK. This CDR3 comprises 19 residues. CDR3 sequence: CASSQGNWGAVSYNSPLHF.

The chain has TRBV20-1 and TRBJ1-6; the D gene TCRdb calls, TRBD1, cannot be checked with no DNA. Per germline, CDR1 DFQATT and CDR2 SNEGSKA (reference sequence). CDR3 length: 16 amino acids. CDR3 loop: CSARVQGGLDNSPLHF.